This TCR beta chain was obtained from a study of blood T cell repertoires in COVID-19 (dated by TCRdb to the early 2020s). Background on the whole study: Collaborator samples came from the United States, Italy and Spain and covered acute and convalescent phases of COVID-19. The repertoires were made available in a free public database intended to serve as a resource for research on the immune response to SARS-CoV-2. Samples came from the ongoing ImmuneRACE study (first 160 participants) plus 1,254 subjects from 6 global collaborators. Nearly every sample came with metadata listing a de-identified subject ID, COVID-19 status, age in years and sex. Where available, HLA class I and class II types were taken from metadata supplied by the sample provider and were not determined by assay-based typing. The prospective study material was composed of cDNA or gDNA derived from T cells, B-cell-depleted T cells, or PBMCs. Deeply sampled blood TCRbeta repertoires from subjects exposed to, actively infected with, or recovered from COVID-19 were included in the dataset. Results and caveats for the whole study, not just this receptor: The amount of clinical and demographic metadata varied by source and participant and was provided uncurated.

Remarks on this clone: The antigen it recognizes is unknown. One base away there is no much larger clone; base qualities are not given.

Samples from volunteer blood donors who had recovered from COVID-19 were contributed by a second Seattle source. The collaborating institutions used their own protocols to collect whole blood in K2EDTA tubes. For TCRbeta analysis, collaborator samples were shipped as frozen whole blood, as isolated PBMCs, or as DNA extracted from either sample type. TCRbeta CDR3 regions were amplified from genomic DNA using the immunoSEQ Assay, a bias-controlled multiplex PCR. In the paper's pipeline: Within the assay, amplification of reference gene primers was used to estimate how many nucleated cells each sample contained. To quantify the absolute abundance of each unique TCRbeta CDR3 rearrangement, sequence reads were collapsed and filtered. For each sample, productive Simpson clonality was calculated as the square root of Simpson's diversity index across productive rearrangements. In its TCRdb copy, this immuneACCESS table keeps in-frame sequences only and misses some clones. Where compared with another copy, unresolved V genes explain less than half of these, and the others have no known cause. Clone size and V and J calls were adopted from that table, with D and trimming inferred from the DNA. The sample table lists approximately 150,000 clones, 65% to 85% of them with a count of one. The ten most abundant clones make up roughly a fifth of the sample.

Relative to germline, V is missing 1 base and J is missing 7 bases, with 5 bases of the junction outside any gene match. CDR1 and CDR2, looked up from the germline V gene, are MGHRA and YSYEKL. Inclusive of the bounding cysteine and phenylalanine, the CDR3 is 14 residues long. CDR3 DNA is the only sequence kept; it has 42 bases, read in frame from the first base. The origin of this receptor is a woman aged 70 to 79 who had recovered from COVID-19. Sequencing input: peripheral blood. The sequence links TRBV4-1 to TRBJ1-2, with 8 central nucleotides matching TRBD1. The nucleotide sequence is TGCGCCAGCAGCCAAGGGCAGGGGGCGGTTGGCTACACCTTC. Translation gives CASSQGQGAVGYTF.